This T cell receptor (beta chain) was obtained from a study of T-cell reconstitution after alpha-beta-depleted transplantation in children. Whole-study findings and limits: There were some patients whose high TCRbeta diversity at day 60 came from surviving recipient T cells and thymic progenitors. At the one-year point after transplant, T-cell counts and TCRbeta diversity were found to come mostly from T cells that had been newly produced. Reportedly, alpha-beta T cells present about two months post-transplant originated from several hundred expanded clones of graft origin.

As concerns this clonotype: Its antigen is unknown. An end of the junction differs from the germline gene, which may be a read error.

The CDR3 is 12 residues long. CDR1 is SGHAT and CDR2 is FQNNGV in the germline V gene. TCRbeta library preparation incorporated unique molecular identifiers. TCRdb called the PCR reads again in MiXCR, with one record for every CDR3 protein. The sample records 250,000 to 300,000 distinct CDR3 sequences, around 7.1% being singletons. This TCR was sampled from a female patient aged 2 to 10 who had a stem cell transplant for Fanconi anemia, so the T cells may come from the graft donor. The sequencing used peripheral blood, collected 360 days after TCRalphabeta/CD19-depleted stem cell transplant. The rearrangement joins TRBV11-2 to TRBJ2-1; tentatively, D is TRBD2 (5 bases). The CDR3 DNA is TGTGTCAGCAGCGGTGACTCGGCTGAGCAGTTCTTC. This encodes CVSSGDSAEQFF.